Listed below are T cell receptor beta chains from one sample, sequenced in a study of identical twins. TCRdb processed the 5' RACE reads anew with MiXCR; each CDR3 protein has one entry. The data show 520,000 or so distinct CDR3 sequences, 22% seen once. In addition, the sample was reused for a study of T cells expressing NK-cell markers.

Source material: CD4+ T cells sorted from blood. Every receptor here comes from a woman in her late teens or twenties in good health. Both conserved end residues are part of each CDR3. The D gene is left open where the match is weak. The size field is filled for only some rows; it gives once, few, many or a size class.

DNA: TGCGCCAGCAGTATCGTCGGGACACTTTTGTTCTTC
CDR3: CASSIVGTLLFF
J: TRBJ2-1
D: -
size: few
V: TRBV10-1

DNA: TGCAGTGCTAGGTCTAGCGGGAGTGTCCCAGATACGCAGTATTTT
CDR3: CSARSSGSVPDTQYF
J: TRBJ2-3
D: TRBD2
size: -
V: TRBV20-1

DNA: TGCGCCAGCAGTGATATTGTGCGGGGAACCTACGAGCAGTACTTC
CDR3: CASSDIVRGTYEQYF
J: TRBJ2-7
D: -
size: -
V: TRBV10-1

DNA: TGCAGTGCTAGACCCCTTACTAGGAACACCGGGGAGCTGTTTTTT
CDR3: CSARPLTRNTGELFF
J: TRBJ2-2
D: -
size: -
V: TRBV20-1

DNA: TGTGCCAGCAGCCGATTTGCTGACCTAGCGGGGGCACTAAACATTCAGTACTTC
CDR3: CASSRFADLAGALNIQYF
J: TRBJ2-4
D: TRBD2
size: -
V: TRBV11-2

DNA: TGTGCCAGCAGTTTTGGGTCACCCCTCCACTTT
CDR3: CASSFGSPLHF
J: TRBJ1-6
D: -
size: few
V: TRBV12-3/TRBV12-4

DNA: TGTGCCAGCAGTTATTCCGCCGCCTCTGGGGGTGAGCAGTTCTTC
CDR3: CASSYSAASGGEQFF
J: TRBJ2-1
D: -
size: few
V: TRBV6-5

DNA: TGTGCCAGCAGCTCCTTTTTGGGTAATGAGCAGTTCTTC
CDR3: CASSSFLGNEQFF
J: TRBJ2-1
D: -
size: many
V: TRBV7-2

DNA: TGTGCCAGCAGCCCCAGGGGCGGCTCTGGGGCCAACGTCCTGACTTTC
CDR3: CASSPRGGSGANVLTF
J: TRBJ2-6
D: -
size: -
V: TRBV6-1

DNA: TGTGCCAGCAGCCCGAGGGCTACTATAGGCTATGGCTACACCTTC
CDR3: CASSPRATIGYGYTF
J: TRBJ1-2
D: -
size: few
V: TRBV7-2

DNA: TGTGCCACCAGTGCCGGTTCGCGCACTGAAGCTTTCTTT
CDR3: CATSAGSRTEAFF
J: TRBJ1-1
D: -
size: few
V: TRBV24-1

DNA: TGCAGTGCTAGTAAAGGGTCCTTGAACACTGAAGCTTTCTTT
CDR3: CSASKGSLNTEAFF
J: TRBJ1-1
D: -
size: -
V: TRBV20-1

DNA: TGTGCCAGCAGCTTGGTAATCGGTCAGCCCCAGCATTTT
CDR3: CASSLVIGQPQHF
J: TRBJ1-5
D: -
size: -
V: TRBV11-2

DNA: TGCAGTGCTAGAGATCACGGGCCCCGGGGCGAGCAGTACTTC
CDR3: CSARDHGPRGEQYF
J: TRBJ2-7
D: -
size: -
V: TRBV20-1

DNA: TGCAGTGCTAGCGTCGGGACCAAAAACATTCAGTACTTC
CDR3: CSASVGTKNIQYF
J: TRBJ2-4
D: -
size: few
V: TRBV20-1

DNA: -
CDR3: CASSPRGHRGAVFF
J: TRBJ2-2
D: -
size: -
V: TRBV2

DNA: TGTGCCAGCAGTCGCCTGACAGGGGGGTCCACCATATATTTT
CDR3: CASSRLTGGSTIYF
J: TRBJ1-3
D: TRBD1
size: few
V: TRBV12-3/TRBV12-4

DNA: TGTGCCAGCAGCGCGCGGGACACGGACCTAGGCGAGCAGTACTTC
CDR3: CASSARDTDLGEQYF
J: TRBJ2-7
D: -
size: few
V: TRBV5-6

DNA: TGTGCCAGCAGTGAAGGGACTAGCGGGAGTCAAGATGAGCAGTTCTTC
CDR3: CASSEGTSGSQDEQFF
J: TRBJ2-1
D: TRBD2
size: -
V: TRBV2

DNA: TGCAGTGCCAAGGACAGGGGCGTATATAATTCACCCCTCCACTTT
CDR3: CSAKDRGVYNSPLHF
J: TRBJ1-6
D: TRBD1
size: few
V: TRBV20-1

DNA: TGCAGTGCTAGAGGGACCCGCACAGATACGCAGTATTTT
CDR3: CSARGTRTDTQYF
J: TRBJ2-3
D: -
size: few
V: TRBV20-1

DNA: TGCAGTGCTAGATTGCTAGCGTCTTTAACGACAGATACGCAGTATTTT
CDR3: CSARLLASLTTDTQYF
J: TRBJ2-3
D: -
size: -
V: TRBV20-1

DNA: TGTGCCAGCAGCGGGCGCGGACACGGAATGAACACTGAAGCTTTCTTT
CDR3: CASSGRGHGMNTEAFF
J: TRBJ1-1
D: -
size: -
V: TRBV7-9

DNA: TGCAGTGCTAGACGCGGGGGGGCTCTCTCCAATGAGCAGTTCTTC
CDR3: CSARRGGALSNEQFF
J: TRBJ2-1
D: TRBD2
size: -
V: TRBV20-1

DNA: TGCAGTGCCAAAGGCGGGACTACTACGCAGTATTTT
CDR3: CSAKGGTTTQYF
J: TRBJ2-3
D: TRBD2
size: few
V: TRBV20-1

DNA: TGTGCCAGCAGCTTGATTGGGGACACCCAGTACTTC
CDR3: CASSLIGDTQYF
J: TRBJ2-5
D: -
size: -
V: TRBV5-5

DNA: TGTGCCAGCAGCCCGTGGACAGGGGGAAGCGAGCAGTTCTTC
CDR3: CASSPWTGGSEQFF
J: TRBJ2-1
D: TRBD1
size: few
V: TRBV5-5

DNA: TGCAGTGCTAGACCCCCGGGACTGAACACTGAAGCTTTCTTT
CDR3: CSARPPGLNTEAFF
J: TRBJ1-1
D: -
size: -
V: TRBV20-1

DNA: TGTGCCAGCAGTGCGACTAGTGTCAGTGAGCAGTTCTTC
CDR3: CASSATSVSEQFF
J: TRBJ2-1
D: -
size: -
V: TRBV12-3/TRBV12-4

DNA: TGTGCTAGTGGCCCCGGGACGGTAGGCATTCAGTACTTC
CDR3: CASGPGTVGIQYF
J: TRBJ2-4
D: -
size: few
V: TRBV12-5

DNA: TGCAGTGCTAGGGGGCCGGCGGACGCAACTGAAGCTTTCTTT
CDR3: CSARGPADATEAFF
J: TRBJ1-1
D: -
size: many
V: TRBV20-1

DNA: TGTGCCAGCAGTCTGGGGCAGGGGGGCCGGGACACCATATATTTT
CDR3: CASSLGQGGRDTIYF
J: TRBJ1-3
D: TRBD1
size: -
V: TRBV12-3/TRBV12-4

DNA: TGTGCCACCAGCTCTCATGGGTGGGGGGGCAACACTGAAGCTTTCTTT
CDR3: CATSSHGWGGNTEAFF
J: TRBJ1-1
D: -
size: -
V: TRBV15

DNA: TGCAGCGTTGAAGAGGGAGTCAGCACAGATACGCAGTATTTT
CDR3: CSVEEGVSTDTQYF
J: TRBJ2-3
D: -
size: few
V: TRBV29-1

DNA: TGCGCCAGCAGCTTGTTGGAAGGAGCGAACACTGAAGCTTTCTTT
CDR3: CASSLLEGANTEAFF
J: TRBJ1-1
D: -
size: -
V: TRBV5-1

DNA: TGCAGTGCTAGTGACGCCAGGGTCCCCACAGATACGCAGTATTTT
CDR3: CSASDARVPTDTQYF
J: TRBJ2-3
D: -
size: -
V: TRBV20-1

DNA: TGTGCCAGCAGGGACACCTACACAGATACGCAGTATTTT
CDR3: CASRDTYTDTQYF
J: TRBJ2-3
D: -
size: -
V: TRBV25-1

DNA: TGTGCCAGCAGTCCCGGGACTAGCGGGAGGTACGAGCAGTACTTC
CDR3: CASSPGTSGRYEQYF
J: TRBJ2-7
D: TRBD2
size: few
V: TRBV12-3/TRBV12-4

DNA: TGCAGTGCCACGAATCCGGGACAGGGGTTGAATGGCTACACCTTC
CDR3: CSATNPGQGLNGYTF
J: TRBJ1-2
D: TRBD1
size: few
V: TRBV20-1

DNA: TGTGCCAGCAGTTTCCCTGGGACAGGAGTTAACTATGGCTACACCTTC
CDR3: CASSFPGTGVNYGYTF
J: TRBJ1-2
D: TRBD1
size: -
V: TRBV27

DNA: TGCGCCAGCACCCCAGCCCCGCTTATTTACAATGAGCAGTTCTTC
CDR3: CASTPAPLIYNEQFF
J: TRBJ2-1
D: -
size: few
V: TRBV5-1

DNA: TGCGCCAGCGGGGCAGGAGGATTACAAGAGACCCAGTACTTC
CDR3: CASGAGGLQETQYF
J: TRBJ2-5
D: -
size: -
V: TRBV5-1

DNA: TGTGCCACCAGTGGGGGGGGAGGGAGCTCCTACAATGAGCAGTTCTTC
CDR3: CATSGGGGSSYNEQFF
J: TRBJ2-1
D: TRBD2
size: -
V: TRBV24-1

DNA: TGTGCCAGCAGCCGCTTGGGACAGGATAGCGAGACCCAGTACTTC
CDR3: CASSRLGQDSETQYF
J: TRBJ2-5
D: TRBD1
size: few
V: TRBV11-2

DNA: TGTGCCAGCAGCCCGAAGCCAGCGCTAGCGGACACAGATACGCAGTATTTT
CDR3: CASSPKPALADTDTQYF
J: TRBJ2-3
D: TRBD2
size: -
V: TRBV4-2

DNA: TGCAGTGCTAGAGACCAAACAGGGTGGTATGGCTACACCTTC
CDR3: CSARDQTGWYGYTF
J: TRBJ1-2
D: -
size: once
V: TRBV20-1

DNA: TGCGCCAGCAGGAGGTCCCAGAACACTGAAGCTTTCTTT
CDR3: CASRRSQNTEAFF
J: TRBJ1-1
D: -
size: few
V: TRBV5-1

DNA: TGTGCCAGCAGCCTGCGCGGACTAGCGGGAGGGCCAAATGAGCAGTTCTTC
CDR3: CASSLRGLAGGPNEQFF
J: TRBJ2-1
D: TRBD2
size: -
V: TRBV7-2

DNA: TGTGCCAGTACCGACGGCTCAGCGGAGGTAACGCAGTATTTT
CDR3: CASTDGSAEVTQYF
J: TRBJ2-3
D: -
size: -
V: TRBV9

DNA: TGCGCCAGCGGAGGGGGCTATGACTCCTACAATGAGCAGTTCTTC
CDR3: CASGGGYDSYNEQFF
J: TRBJ2-1
D: -
size: -
V: TRBV5-1

DNA: TGTGCCAGCTCACCAGGCAGTCGAGTAGACAATGAGCAGTTCTTC
CDR3: CASSPGSRVDNEQFF
J: TRBJ2-1
D: -
size: few
V: TRBV18

DNA: TGTGCCAGCAGCTTATCTTCTAACCAACCGTACGAGCAGTACTTC
CDR3: CASSLSSNQPYEQYF
J: TRBJ2-7
D: -
size: -
V: TRBV7-2

DNA: TGCGCCAGCAGTGGGGCCCCGGGACAGGGGAGCTCCTACGAGCAGTACTTC
CDR3: CASSGAPGQGSSYEQYF
J: TRBJ2-7
D: TRBD1
size: -
V: TRBV10-2

DNA: TGTGCCAGCAGTGGGGGGACGAACTTCATCTACGAGCAGTACTTC
CDR3: CASSGGTNFIYEQYF
J: TRBJ2-7
D: -
size: few
V: TRBV12-3/TRBV12-4

DNA: TGTGCCAGCAGCCAACGCCAGGGGGATCACCAGCCCCAGCATTTT
CDR3: CASSQRQGDHQPQHF
J: TRBJ1-5
D: TRBD1
size: -
V: TRBV7-2

DNA: TGTGCCAGCCGGGGGTCCCGCGGCACAGATACGCAGTATTTT
CDR3: CASRGSRGTDTQYF
J: TRBJ2-3
D: -
size: -
V: TRBV2